This T cell receptor (beta chain) was profiled in a study of blood T cell repertoires in COVID-19. Study background: Acute-phase and convalescent COVID-19 samples originated in the United States, Italy and Spain. Sources were T cells, B-cell-depleted T cells, or PBMCs; the material itself was cDNA or gDNA.

Germline loops: CDR1 LGHDT, CDR2 YNNKEL (reference sequence). The CDR3 totals 14 residues. Trimming pared 5 bases from V and 4 bases from J, leaving 14 bases between. Source study methods: Nucleated cell number was recorded as an estimate derived from reference gene primer amplification. TCRdb's copy holds only in-frame clones and misses some; the assay was immunoSEQ multiplex PCR. That table gives V, J and clone size, and the DNA gave D and trimming. Among 95,000 to 110,000 clones, over 60% were seen once, and the ten largest hold 4% to 4.5%. The source of this sequence is a man aged 70 or older with acute or convalescent COVID-19. The V call is TRBV3-1 (or the pseudogene TRBV3-2), the J call TRBJ1-1, with D possibly matching TRBD1 (6 bases). Sequencing input: peripheral blood. CDR3: CASSYFRQATEAFF. CDR3 in DNA: TGTGCCAGCAGCTACTTTAGACAGGCCACTGAAGCTTTCTTT.